This paragraph covers one TCR beta chain sequence. Its antigen is not known. The data derive from a study of blood T cells in healthy people across ages. Study-level results: Because donor CMV status was unknown, expanded clonotype changes were possibly confounded.

Then a second PCR, running roughly 7 to 11 cycles, was carried out with a sample-barcoded 5' primer and a J-beta primer mix. All cDNA molecules were each tagged by a template-switch adaptor with 12 random nucleotides. TCRdb re-called the 5' RACE reads through MiXCR, storing one row per CDR3 protein. The sample contains around 1.5 million distinct CDR3 sequences, 35% to 45% of which appear only once. Total RNA amounts of at least 6 micrograms were extracted per sample. The CDR3 loop spans 14 amino acids. The ends were cut back, 4 bases at V and 6 bases at J, with 13 bases in the middle. Per germline, CDR1 MDHEN and CDR2 SYDVKM.

The TCR originated in a woman under 30 in good health. The chain carries TRBV28 and TRBJ1-5; a weak D match, TRBD1 (6 bases). The sample consisted of blood. This CDR3 reads CASSSETGVQPQHF. CDR3 sequence (DNA): TGTGCCAGCAGTTCCGAGACAGGAGTTCAGCCCCAGCATTTT.